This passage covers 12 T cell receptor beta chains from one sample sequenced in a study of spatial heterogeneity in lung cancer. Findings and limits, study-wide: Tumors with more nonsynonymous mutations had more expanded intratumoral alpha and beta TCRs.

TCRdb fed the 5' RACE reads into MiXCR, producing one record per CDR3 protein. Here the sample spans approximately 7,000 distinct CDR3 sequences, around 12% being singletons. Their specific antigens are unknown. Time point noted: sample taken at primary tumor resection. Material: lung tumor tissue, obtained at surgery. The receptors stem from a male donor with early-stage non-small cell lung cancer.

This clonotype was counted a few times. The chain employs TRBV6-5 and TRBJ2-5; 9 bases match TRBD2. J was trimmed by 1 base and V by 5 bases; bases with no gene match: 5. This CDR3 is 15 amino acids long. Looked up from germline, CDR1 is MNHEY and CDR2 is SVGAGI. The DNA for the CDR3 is TGTGCCAGCAGTCGAGCGGGAGGTTTCCAAGAGACCCAGTACTTC. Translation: CASSRAGGFQETQYF.

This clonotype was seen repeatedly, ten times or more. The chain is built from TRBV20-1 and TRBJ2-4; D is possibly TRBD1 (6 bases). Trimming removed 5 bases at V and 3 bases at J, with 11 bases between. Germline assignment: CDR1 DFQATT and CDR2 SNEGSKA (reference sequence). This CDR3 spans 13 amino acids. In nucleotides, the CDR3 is TGCAGTGCTGGGGGCCCGGGCAAAAACATTCAGTACTTC. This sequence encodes CSAGGPGKNIQYF.

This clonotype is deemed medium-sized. The CDR3 spells CATSRDLRQEAFF. CDR3 nucleotides: TGTGCCACCAGCAGAGATCTACGACAGGAGGCTTTCTTT. This rearrangement joins TRBV15 to TRBJ1-1, with D possibly matching TRBD1 (6 bases). From germline, CDR1 is LNHNV and CDR2 YYDKDF (reference sequence). V was clipped by 0 bases and J by 11 bases, with 13 bases between them. CDR3 length: 13 amino acids. The variable domain in full, with the rest retrieved from reference TRBV15 and TRBJ1-1, is DAMVIQNPRYQVTQFGKPVTLSCSQTLNHNVMYWYQQKSSQAPKLLFHYYDKDFNNEADTPDNFQSRRPNTSFCFLDIRSPGLGDTAMYLCATSRDLRQEAFFGQGTRLTVV.

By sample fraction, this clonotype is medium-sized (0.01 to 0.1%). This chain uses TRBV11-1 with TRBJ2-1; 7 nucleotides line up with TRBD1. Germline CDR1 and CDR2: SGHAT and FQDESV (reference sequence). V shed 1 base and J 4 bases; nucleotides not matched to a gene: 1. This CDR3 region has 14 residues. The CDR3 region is CASSLEQGYNEQFF. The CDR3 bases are TGTGCCAGCAGCTTAGAACAGGGGTACAATGAGCAGTTCTTC. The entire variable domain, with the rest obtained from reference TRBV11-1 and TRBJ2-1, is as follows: EAEVAQSPRYKITEKSQAVAFWCDPISGHATLYWYRQILGQGPELLVQFQDESVVDDSQLPKDRFSAERLKGVDSTLKIQPAELGDSAMYLCASSLEQGYNEQFFGPGTRLTVL.

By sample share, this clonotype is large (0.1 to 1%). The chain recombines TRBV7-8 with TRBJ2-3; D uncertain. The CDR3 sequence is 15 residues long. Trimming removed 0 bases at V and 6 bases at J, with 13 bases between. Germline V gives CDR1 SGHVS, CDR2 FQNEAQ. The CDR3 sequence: CASSLAWSPQDTQYF. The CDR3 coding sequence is TGTGCCAGCAGCTTAGCATGGTCCCCACAGGATACGCAGTATTTT.

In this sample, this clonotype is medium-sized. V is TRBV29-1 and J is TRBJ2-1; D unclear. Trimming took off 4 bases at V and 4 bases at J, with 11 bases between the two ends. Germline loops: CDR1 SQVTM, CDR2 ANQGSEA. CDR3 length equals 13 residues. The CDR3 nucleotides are TGCAGCGTTGGGACGGCCCCTTACAATGAGCAGTTCTTC. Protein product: CSVGTAPYNEQFF.

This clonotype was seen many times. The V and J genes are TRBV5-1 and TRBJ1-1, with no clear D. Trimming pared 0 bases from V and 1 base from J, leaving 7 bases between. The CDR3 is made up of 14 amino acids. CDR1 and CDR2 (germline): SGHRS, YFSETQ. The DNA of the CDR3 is TGCGCCAGCAGCTTGGAGCCGTCGAACACTGAAGCTTTCTTT. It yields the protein CASSLEPSNTEAFF.

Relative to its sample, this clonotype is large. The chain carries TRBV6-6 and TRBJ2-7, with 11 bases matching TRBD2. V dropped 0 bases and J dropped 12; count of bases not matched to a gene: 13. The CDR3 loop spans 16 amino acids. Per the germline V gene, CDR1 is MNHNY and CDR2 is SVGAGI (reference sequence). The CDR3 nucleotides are TGTGCCAGCAGTTACTCGGCAGGGACTAGCGGTTTAGCTACGTACTTC. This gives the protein CASSYSAGTSGLATYF.

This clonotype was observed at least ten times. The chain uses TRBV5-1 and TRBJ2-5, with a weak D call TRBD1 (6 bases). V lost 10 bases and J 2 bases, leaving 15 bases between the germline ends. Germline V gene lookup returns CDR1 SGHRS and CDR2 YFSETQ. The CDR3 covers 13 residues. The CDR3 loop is CAGARGSQETQYF. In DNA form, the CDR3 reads TGCGCCGGGGCCAGGGGCTCACAAGAGACCCAGTACTTC.

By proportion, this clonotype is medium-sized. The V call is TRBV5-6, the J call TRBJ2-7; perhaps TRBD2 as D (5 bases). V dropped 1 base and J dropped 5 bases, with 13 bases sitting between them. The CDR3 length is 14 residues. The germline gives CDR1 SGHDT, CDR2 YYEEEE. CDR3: CASSLRGSFHEQYF. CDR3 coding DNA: TGTGCCAGCAGCTTGCGTGGGAGTTTCCACGAGCAGTACTTC. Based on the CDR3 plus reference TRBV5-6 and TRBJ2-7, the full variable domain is DAGVTQSPTHLIKTRGQQVTLRCSPKSGHDTVSWYQQALGQGPQFIFQYYEEEERQRGNFPDRFSGHQFPNYSSELNVNALLLGDSALYLCASSLRGSFHEQYFGPGTRLTVT.

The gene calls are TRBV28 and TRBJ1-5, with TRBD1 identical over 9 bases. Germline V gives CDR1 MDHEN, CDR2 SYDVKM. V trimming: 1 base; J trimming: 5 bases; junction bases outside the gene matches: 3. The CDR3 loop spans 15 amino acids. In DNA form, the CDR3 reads TGTGCCAGCAGTTTATTAGGGACAGGGTATCAGCCCCAGCATTTT. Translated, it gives CASSLLGTGYQPQHF.

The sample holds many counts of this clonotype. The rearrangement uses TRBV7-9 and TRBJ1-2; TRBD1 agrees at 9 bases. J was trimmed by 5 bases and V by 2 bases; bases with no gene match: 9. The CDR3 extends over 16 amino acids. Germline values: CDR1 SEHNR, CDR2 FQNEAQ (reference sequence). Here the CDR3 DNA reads TGTGCCAGCAGCTTAAGCACCGGGACAGGGAATTATGGCTACACCTTC. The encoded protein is CASSLSTGTGNYGYTF.